These 28 T cell receptor beta chains originate from one sample sequenced in a study of Ad26.COV2.S vaccination and SARS-CoV-2 variants. Noted treatment: some 20 received Ad26.COV2.S at low or high dose, single or two shots; five or six received placebo; per-sample allocation not given. Samples were taken on day 63 after the first vaccine or placebo injection. Profiled with immunoSEQ multiplex PCR; TCRdb holds only in-frame clones, not every one. The sample consists of more than 300,000 clones, about 88% of them appearing once. Material: peripheral blood, obtained in a trial of Ad26.COV2.S vaccine versus placebo. The receptors were gathered from a person aged 18 to 65 who received the Ad26.COV2.S COVID-19 vaccine or a placebo.

This chain joins TRBV10-3 and TRBJ1-6; TRBD1 is a possible D gene (6 bases). Per the germline V gene, CDR1 is ENHRY and CDR2 is SYGVKD. The V end lost 3 bases, the J end lost 5 bases, and 11 bases lay between the germline ends. The CDR3 covers 15 residues. The CDR3 DNA reads TGTGCCATCAGTGAAGGCCAGGGGAATAATTCACCCCTCCACTTT. Amino acids: CAISEGQGNNSPLHF.

J is TRBJ1-1 and V is TRBV28; maybe TRBD1 (6 bases). The V gene's germline CDR1 is MDHEN and CDR2 SYDVKM. This CDR3 comprises 12 residues. V dropped 7 bases and J dropped 9 bases, with 15 bases sitting between them. CDR3 amino acids: CASTQPGTKAFF. The CDR3, as DNA: TGTGCCAGCACCCAGCCGGGGACAAAAGCTTTCTTT.

V gene TRBV7-9 combines with J gene TRBJ1-5; D is unclear. Per the germline V gene, CDR1 is SEHNR and CDR2 is FQNEAQ (reference sequence). The germline V and J ends were trimmed by 5 bases and 5 bases, with 13 bases remaining between them. The CDR3 length is 14 residues. This CDR3 reads CASSPTLPDQPQHF. CDR3 nucleotides: TGTGCCAGCAGCCCGACACTCCCGGATCAGCCCCAGCATTTT.

The chain carries TRBV9 and TRBJ2-3; unclear D gene. Germline V gene lookup returns CDR1 SGDLS and CDR2 YYNGEE. The CDR3 loop spans 15 amino acids. Trimming removed 0 bases at V and 2 bases at J, with 10 bases between. The CDR3 spells CASSVGAVSTDTQYF. CDR3 in DNA: TGTGCCAGCAGCGTAGGGGCGGTTTCCACAGATACGCAGTATTTT.

The V gene is TRBV30, the J gene TRBJ1-4; no definite D call. The CDR3 totals 11 residues. Per the germline V gene, CDR1 is GTSNPN and CDR2 is SVGIG (reference sequence). The V and J ends lost 2 bases and 8 bases respectively, with 6 bases between them. The CDR3 region is CAWSFAEKLFF. CDR3 DNA sequence: TGTGCCTGGAGTTTCGCCGAAAAACTGTTTTTT.

This sequence joins TRBV27 and TRBJ1-3, with D possibly TRBD1 on 5 matching bases. This CDR3 is 15 amino acids long. Trimming took off 2 bases at V and 0 bases at J, with 8 bases between the two ends. Germline V gene lookup returns CDR1 MNHEY and CDR2 SMNVEV (reference sequence). The CDR3 DNA is TGTGCCAGCAGTTTAGACAGCTACTCTGGAAACACCATATATTTT. This gives the protein CASSLDSYSGNTIYF.

This chain uses TRBV7-9 with TRBJ1-5, with D tentatively TRBD1 (6 bases). The CDR3 is 16 residues long. Trimming removed 5 bases at V and 1 base at J, with 15 bases between. Looked up from germline, CDR1 is SEHNR and CDR2 is FQNEAQ (reference sequence). This chain's CDR3 is CASSPGAGVSNQPQHF. CDR3 nucleotide sequence: TGTGCCAGCAGCCCAGGGGCAGGGGTCAGCAATCAGCCCCAGCATTTT.

This rearrangement joins TRBV5-4 to TRBJ2-1; TRBD1 is a possible D gene (6 bases). The CDR3 extends over 15 amino acids. Trimming pared 4 bases from V and 6 bases from J, leaving 17 bases between. Looked up from germline, CDR1 is SGHNT and CDR2 is YYREEE (reference sequence). This CDR3 is CASSQRQALLNEQFF. The CDR3 DNA is TGTGCCAGCAGCCAAAGACAGGCTCTACTCAATGAGCAGTTCTTC.

Concerning this clone itself: Other nucleotide sequences from this sample produce the same CDR3. The chain links TRBV18 to TRBJ1-1; D may be TRBD1 (6 bases). CDR3 length: 14 residues. The V end lost 2 bases, the J end lost 0 bases, and 7 bases lay between the germline ends. Germline loops: CDR1 KGHSH, CDR2 LQKENI. CDR3 DNA: TGTGCCAGCTCACCAGGACAGATGAACACTGAAGCTTTCTTT. Translating gives CASSPGQMNTEAFF.

The chain couples TRBV4-3 to TRBJ1-6; D not certain. The V end lost 0 bases, the J end lost 6 bases, and 12 bases lay between the germline ends. The CDR3 spans 16 residues. CDR1 is LGHNA, CDR2 YSLEER, per germline. CDR3 in DNA: TGCGCCAGCAGCCAAGAAAGCGGACGGATTAATTCACCCCTCCACTTT. Translating gives CASSQESGRINSPLHF.

The chain combines TRBV19 with TRBJ1-1; D uncertain. The germline V gene has CDR1 LNHDA and CDR2 SQIVND (reference sequence). The CDR3 totals 14 residues. The V and J ends lost 5 bases and 2 bases respectively, with 12 bases between them. CDR3 region: CASSSGLGNTEAFF. The CDR3 DNA follows: TGTGCCAGTAGTTCGGGGTTGGGAAACACTGAAGCTTTCTTT.

The chain is built from TRBV10-3 and TRBJ1-6; D not certain. V shed 2 bases and J shed 6 bases, with 23 bases lying between them. Germline CDR1 is ENHRY and CDR2 is SYGVKD. CDR3 length: 19 amino acids. CDR3 in DNA: TGTGCCATCAGTGAGGAGGATGTCACCCGGGTTGAGGGTAATTCACCCCTCCACTTT. Its protein product is CAISEEDVTRVEGNSPLHF.

This chain connects TRBV7-3 to TRBJ2-1; D is uncertain. V lost 5 bases to trimming and J lost 5 bases, with 10 bases between them. Germline CDR1 and CDR2: SGHTA and FQGTGA. The CDR3 is 13 amino acids. The CDR3 sequence: CASSHPQDNEQFF. As DNA, the CDR3 is TGTGCCAGCAGCCATCCGCAGGACAATGAGCAGTTCTTC.

The chain carries TRBV6-5 and TRBJ1-4; 8 positions match TRBD1. The CDR3 extends over 14 amino acids. V was pared by 7 bases and J by 7 bases, with 8 bases of the junction left unmatched. Germline V lookup: CDR1 MNHEY, CDR2 SVGAGI. This CDR3 reads CASNPTGGGEKLFF. The CDR3 DNA is TGTGCCAGCAATCCCACAGGGGGAGGTGAAAAACTGTTTTTT.

For this clone: Distinct nucleotide sequences in the sample also encode this CDR3. The gene calls are TRBV30 and TRBJ1-1, with D uncertain. The CDR3 contains 11 residues. Trimming left V 5 bases short and J 5 bases short, with 9 bases between. Germline CDR1 and CDR2: GTSNPN and SVGIG (reference sequence). The CDR3 is CAWSPGTEAFF. The CDR3 DNA reads TGTGCCTGGTCCCCCGGGACTGAAGCTTTCTTT. Full variable domain (outside the CDR3, taken from reference TRBV30 and TRBJ1-1): SQTIHQWPATLVQPVGSPLSLECTVEGTSNPNLYWYRQAAGRGLQLLFYSVGIGQISSEVPQNLSASRPQDRQFILSSKKLLLSDSGFYLCAWSPGTEAFFGQGTRLTVV.

The chain carries TRBV5-1 and TRBJ1-4; possible D gene TRBD1, 6 bases. Trimming took 3 bases from V and 3 from J, leaving 9 bases between them. Germline loops: CDR1 SGHRS, CDR2 YFSETQ. The length of the CDR3 is 14 residues. The chain's CDR3 is CASSWTASNEKLFF. The DNA of the CDR3 is TGCGCCAGCAGCTGGACAGCATCTAATGAAAAACTGTTTTTT.

V gene TRBV5-4 combines with J gene TRBJ2-2, with TRBD2 identical over 9 bases. The germline gives CDR1 SGHNT, CDR2 YYREEE (reference sequence). The CDR3 has 19 residues. V was pared by 0 bases and J by 4 bases, with 13 bases of the junction left unmatched. This CDR3 reads CASSLASGGPGGSTGELFF. The DNA for the CDR3 is TGTGCCAGCAGCTTGGCGAGCGGGGGGCCCGGAGGGAGCACCGGGGAGCTGTTTTTT.

The V call is TRBV3-1 (or the pseudogene TRBV3-2), the J call TRBJ2-3; TRBD2 matches at 8 bases. The CDR3 has 16 amino acids. Germline assignment: CDR1 LGHDT and CDR2 YNNKEL (reference sequence). J lost 3 bases, V lost 4 bases, and 9 bases had no gene match. The CDR3 DNA reads TGTGCCAGCAGCCTCGGGGGGGCCCTGTTTACAGATACGCAGTATTTT. This translates into CASSLGGALFTDTQYF.

This chain links TRBV28 with TRBJ2-7, with 7 bases that match TRBD1. Germline V CDR1 and CDR2: MDHEN, SYDVKM. V lost 2 bases, J lost 4 bases, and 5 bases stayed unmatched. The CDR3 runs 14 residues. CDR3: CASSLPTGRYEQYF. CDR3 DNA sequence: TGTGCCAGCAGTTTACCGACAGGGCGATACGAGCAGTACTTC.

The chain combines TRBV2 with TRBJ1-2; no clear D gene. The CDR3 sequence is 12 residues long. Trimming removed 7 bases from V and 4 bases from J, with 10 bases in between. Germline V CDR1 and CDR2: SNHLY, FYNNEI. Written as DNA, the CDR3 is TGTGCCAGCAAAGCAGAGACCTATGGCTACACCTTC. Protein product: CASKAETYGYTF.

V is TRBV7-8 and J is TRBJ2-1, with 10 bases aligning to TRBD2. Looked up from germline, CDR1 is SGHVS and CDR2 is FQNEAQ. With V trimmed by 2 bases and J by 6 bases, 13 bases remained unmatched. The CDR3 has 18 residues. The CDR3 loop is CASSLQFYRTSGPNEQFF. DNA of the CDR3: TGTGCCAGCAGCTTACAGTTCTATAGGACTAGCGGACCCAATGAGCAGTTCTTC. Full variable domain (outside the CDR3, taken from reference TRBV7-8 and TRBJ2-1): GAGVSQSPRYKVAKRGQDVALRCDPISGHVSLFWYQQALGQGPEFLTYFQNEAQLDKSGLPSDRFFAERPEGSVSTLKIQRTQQEDSAVYLCASSLQFYRTSGPNEQFFGPGTRLTVL.

The V gene is TRBV7-8, the J gene TRBJ2-3, with D perhaps TRBD2 (6 bases). The CDR3 runs 15 residues. CDR1 and CDR2 (germline): SGHVS, FQNEAQ. V lost 5 bases, J lost 4 bases, and 16 bases lay in between. CDR3 DNA sequence: TGTGCCAGCAGCCTAATGGACGGGAGCTCAGATACGCAGTATTTT. Its translation is CASSLMDGSSDTQYF. The variable domain in full, completed from reference TRBV7-8 and TRBJ2-3, reads GAGVSQSPRYKVAKRGQDVALRCDPISGHVSLFWYQQALGQGPEFLTYFQNEAQLDKSGLPSDRFFAERPEGSVSTLKIQRTQQEDSAVYLCASSLMDGSSDTQYFGPGTRLTVL.

This sequence joins TRBV19 and TRBJ2-1; 7 bases match TRBD2. The germline V gene has CDR1 LNHDA and CDR2 SQIVND (reference sequence). There are 19 residues in the CDR3. After removal of 5 bases from V and 0 bases from J, the junction contained 16 bases not matched to a gene. The CDR3 sequence is CASSVNPGTNHLSYNEQFF. The CDR3 DNA is TGTGCCAGTAGTGTTAACCCCGGGACTAACCACCTCTCCTACAATGAGCAGTTCTTC.

The chain recombines TRBV19 with TRBJ2-5; D is unresolved. Trimming pared 8 bases from V and 3 bases from J, leaving 7 bases between. CDR1 and CDR2 from the germline V gene are LNHDA and SQIVND (reference sequence). There are 11 residues in the CDR3. Here the CDR3 reads CASQAEETQYF. DNA of the CDR3: TGTGCCAGTCAGGCAGAAGAGACCCAGTACTTC.

The table lists this clone with a few counts. The CDR3 is CATRGGRTAGQPQHF. Here the CDR3 DNA reads TGTGCCACCCGGGGAGGCAGGACCGCGGGTCAGCCCCAGCATTTT. This rearrangement joins TRBV10-3 to TRBJ1-5, with D unresolved. Germline V gene lookup returns CDR1 ENHRY and CDR2 SYGVKD. Between the trimmed V and J ends, which lost 10 bases and 6 bases, there was a span of 22 bases. CDR3 length: 15 amino acids.

The rearrangement uses TRBV5-4 and TRBJ1-3; weak D call: TRBD1 (6 bases). The CDR3 length is 14 residues. CDR1 SGHNT and CDR2 YYREEE come from the germline V gene (reference sequence). V was pared by 1 base and J by 6 bases, with 11 bases between. The CDR3 DNA follows: TGTGCCAGCAGCTTGTACGGACAGACAAACACCATATATTTT. As protein: CASSLYGQTNTIYF.

This rearrangement joins TRBV11-3 to TRBJ2-7, with 7 bases that match TRBD1. The CDR3 totals 14 residues. The germline gives CDR1 SGHNT, CDR2 YENEEA. V was pared by 5 bases and J by 3 bases, with 7 bases of the junction left unmatched. CDR3 protein: CASSQTRDSYEQYF. The CDR3 bases are TGTGCCAGCAGCCAAACCCGGGACAGCTACGAGCAGTACTTC.

The chain links TRBV12-3 or TRBV12-4 to TRBJ2-5; a possible D gene is TRBD2 (5 bases). V lost 6 bases and J 0 bases, leaving 8 bases between the germline ends. This CDR3 is built from 13 residues. CDR3 coding DNA: TGTGCCAGCAGAGGACTGAACCAAGAGACCCAGTACTTC. Its translation: CASRGLNQETQYF.